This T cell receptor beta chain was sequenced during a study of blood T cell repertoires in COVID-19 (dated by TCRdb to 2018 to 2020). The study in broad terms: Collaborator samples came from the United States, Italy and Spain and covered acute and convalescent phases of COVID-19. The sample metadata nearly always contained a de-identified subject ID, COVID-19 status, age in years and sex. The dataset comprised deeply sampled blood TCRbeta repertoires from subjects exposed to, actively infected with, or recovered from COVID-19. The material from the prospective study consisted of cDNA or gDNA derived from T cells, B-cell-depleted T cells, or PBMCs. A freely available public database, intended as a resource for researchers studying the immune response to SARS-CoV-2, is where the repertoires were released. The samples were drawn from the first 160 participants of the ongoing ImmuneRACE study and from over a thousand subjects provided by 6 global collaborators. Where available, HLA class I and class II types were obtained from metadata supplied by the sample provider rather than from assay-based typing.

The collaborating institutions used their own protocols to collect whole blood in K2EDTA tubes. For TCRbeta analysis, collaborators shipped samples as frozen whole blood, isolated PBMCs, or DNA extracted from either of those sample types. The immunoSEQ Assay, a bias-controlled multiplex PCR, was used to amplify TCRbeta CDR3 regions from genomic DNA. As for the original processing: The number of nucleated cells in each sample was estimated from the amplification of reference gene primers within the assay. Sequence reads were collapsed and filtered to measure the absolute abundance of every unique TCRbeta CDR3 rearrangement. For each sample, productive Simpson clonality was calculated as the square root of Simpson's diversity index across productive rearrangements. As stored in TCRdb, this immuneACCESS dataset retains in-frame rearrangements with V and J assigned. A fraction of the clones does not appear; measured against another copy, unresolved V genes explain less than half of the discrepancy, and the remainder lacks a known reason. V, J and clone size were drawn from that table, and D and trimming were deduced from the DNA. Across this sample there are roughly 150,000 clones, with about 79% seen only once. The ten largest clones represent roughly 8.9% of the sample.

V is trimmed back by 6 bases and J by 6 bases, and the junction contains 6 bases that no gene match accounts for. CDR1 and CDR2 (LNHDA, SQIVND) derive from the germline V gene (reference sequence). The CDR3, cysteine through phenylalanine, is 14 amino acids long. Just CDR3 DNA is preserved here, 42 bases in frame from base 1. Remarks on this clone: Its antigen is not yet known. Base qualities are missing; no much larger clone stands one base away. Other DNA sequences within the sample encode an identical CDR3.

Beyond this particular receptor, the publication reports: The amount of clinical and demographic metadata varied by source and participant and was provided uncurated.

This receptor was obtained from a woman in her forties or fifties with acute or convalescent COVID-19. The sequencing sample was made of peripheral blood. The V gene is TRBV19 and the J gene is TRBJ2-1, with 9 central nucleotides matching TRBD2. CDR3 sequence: CASRLAGGGNEQFF. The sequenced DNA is TGTGCCAGTAGGCTGGCGGGAGGGGGCAATGAGCAGTTCTTC.